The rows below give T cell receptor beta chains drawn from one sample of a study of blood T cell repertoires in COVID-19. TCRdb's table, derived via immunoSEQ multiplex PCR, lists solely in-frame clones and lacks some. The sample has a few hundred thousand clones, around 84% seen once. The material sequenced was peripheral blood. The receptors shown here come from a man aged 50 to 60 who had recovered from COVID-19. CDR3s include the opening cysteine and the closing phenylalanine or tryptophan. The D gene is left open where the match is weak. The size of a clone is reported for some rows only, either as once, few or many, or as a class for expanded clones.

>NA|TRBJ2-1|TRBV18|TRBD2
CASSPPGLAGMGEQFF
TGTGCCAGCTCACCTCCGGGACTAGCGGGAATGGGTGAGCAGTTCTTC
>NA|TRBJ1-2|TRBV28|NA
CASSIRAHGYTF
TGTGCCAGCAGCATCAGGGCTCATGGCTACACCTTC
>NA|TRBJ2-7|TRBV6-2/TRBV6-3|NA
CASSYWAGKVDEQYF
TGTGCCAGCAGTTACTGGGCAGGGAAGGTCGACGAGCAGTACTTC
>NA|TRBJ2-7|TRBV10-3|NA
CAISGAFEQYF
TGTGCCATCAGTGGGGCCTTCGAGCAGTACTTC
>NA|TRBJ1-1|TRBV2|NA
CASTTDRSEAFF
TGTGCCAGCACCACAGACAGGAGTGAAGCTTTCTTT
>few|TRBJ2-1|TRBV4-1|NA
CASSQGTTNEQFF
TGCGCCAGCAGCCAAGGGACTACCAATGAGCAGTTCTTC
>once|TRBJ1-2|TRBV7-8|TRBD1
CASSLARTGGQQEGYTF
TGTGCCAGCAGCTTAGCGCGGACAGGGGGCCAACAAGAGGGCTACACCTTC
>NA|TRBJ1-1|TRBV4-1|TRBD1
CASSQGDRGTEAFF
TGCGCCAGCAGCCAAGGAGACAGGGGAACTGAAGCTTTCTTT
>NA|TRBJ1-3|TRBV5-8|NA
CASSLISSGNTIYF
TGTGCCAGCAGCTTGATATCCTCTGGAAACACCATATATTTT
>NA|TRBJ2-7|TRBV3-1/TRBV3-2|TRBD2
CASSQNPSGYSSYEQYF
TGTGCCAGCAGCCAAAACCCTAGCGGCTACAGCTCCTACGAGCAGTACTTC
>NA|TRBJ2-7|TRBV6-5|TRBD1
CASSRDSYYEQYF
TGTGCCAGCAGCCGGGACAGTTACTACGAGCAGTACTTC
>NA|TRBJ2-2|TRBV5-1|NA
CASSLQSGGTGELFF
TGCGCCAGCAGCTTGCAGTCTGGTGGTACCGGGGAGCTGTTTTTT
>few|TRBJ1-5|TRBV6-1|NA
CAATAYSNQPQHF
TGTGCCGCGACAGCGTATAGCAATCAGCCCCAGCATTTT
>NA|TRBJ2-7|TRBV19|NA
CASSTTGSYEQYF
TGTGCCAGTAGCACTACAGGATCCTACGAGCAGTACTTC
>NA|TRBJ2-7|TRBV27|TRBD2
CASSWAGGPGYEQYF
TGTGCCAGCAGTTGGGCGGGAGGGCCTGGCTACGAGCAGTACTTC
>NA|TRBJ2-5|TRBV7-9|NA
CASSLGGGARETQYF
TGTGCCAGCAGCTTAGGTGGGGGCGCGCGGGAGACCCAGTACTTC
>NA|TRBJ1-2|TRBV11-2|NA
CASSGSWGHYGYTF
TGTGCCAGCAGCGGGTCGTGGGGGCACTATGGCTACACCTTC
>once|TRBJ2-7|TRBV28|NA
CASSLVESSHEQYF
TGTGCCAGCAGTTTAGTGGAGAGCAGCCACGAGCAGTACTTC
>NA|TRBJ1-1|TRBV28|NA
CASSSMWGEVWTEAFF
TGTGCCAGCAGTTCCATGTGGGGGGAGGTTTGGACTGAAGCTTTCTTT
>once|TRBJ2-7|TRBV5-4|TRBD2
CASSLAGGWDEQYF
TGTGCCAGCAGCTTGGCGGGAGGATGGGACGAGCAGTACTTC
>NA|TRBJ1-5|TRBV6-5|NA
CASSNGLTEDQPQHF
TGTGCCAGCAGCAACGGGTTAACGGAGGATCAGCCCCAGCATTTT
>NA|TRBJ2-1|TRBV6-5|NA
CASKRTPSYNEQFF
TGTGCCAGCAAAAGGACTCCCTCCTACAATGAGCAGTTCTTC
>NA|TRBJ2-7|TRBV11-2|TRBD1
CASSSTGEFYEQYF
TGTGCCAGCAGCTCGACAGGGGAATTCTACGAGCAGTACTTC
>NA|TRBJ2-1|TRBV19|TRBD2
CATYSGRAVGNEQFF
TGTGCCACCTATAGCGGGAGGGCCGTCGGCAATGAGCAGTTCTTC
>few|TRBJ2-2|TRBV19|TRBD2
CASSTRPGGRALVGELFF
TGTGCCAGTAGTACCCGACCCGGCGGGAGGGCCCTCGTCGGGGAGCTGTTTTTT
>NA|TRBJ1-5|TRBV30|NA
CAWSATGNNQPQHF
TGTGCCTGGAGTGCAACAGGGAACAATCAGCCCCAGCATTTT
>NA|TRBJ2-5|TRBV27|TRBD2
CASSSRLAGQETQYF
TGTGCCAGCAGTTCCCGACTAGCGGGACAAGAGACCCAGTACTTC
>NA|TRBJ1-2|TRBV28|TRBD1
CASSPGQGALGYTF
TGTGCCAGCAGCCCGGGACAGGGGGCCCTTGGCTACACCTTC
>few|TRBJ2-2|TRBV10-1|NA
CASRPDRNTGELFF
TGCGCCAGCAGACCGGACAGGAACACCGGGGAGCTGTTTTTT
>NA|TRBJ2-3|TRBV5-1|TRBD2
CASRTRTSGTRQYF
TGCGCCAGTCGAACCCGGACTAGCGGGACCCGGCAGTATTTT
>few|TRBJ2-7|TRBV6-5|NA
CASKTAYEQYF
TGTGCCAGCAAAACAGCCTACGAGCAGTACTTC
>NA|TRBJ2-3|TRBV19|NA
CASSTNSDTQYF
TGTGCCAGTAGTACTAATTCAGATACGCAGTATTTT
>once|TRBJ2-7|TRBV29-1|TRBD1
CSVISRRDRGNEQYF
TGCAGCGTTATAAGCCGCCGGGACAGGGGTAACGAGCAGTACTTC
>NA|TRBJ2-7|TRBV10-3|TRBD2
CAIRGDYLYEQYF
TGTGCCATCAGGGGGGACTACCTCTACGAGCAGTACTTC
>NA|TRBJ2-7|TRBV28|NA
CASQNGGSYEQYF
TGTGCCAGCCAGAACGGGGGTTCCTACGAGCAGTACTTC
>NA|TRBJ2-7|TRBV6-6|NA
CASTSLRGEQYF
TGTGCCAGCACCTCCCTAAGAGGCGAGCAGTACTTC
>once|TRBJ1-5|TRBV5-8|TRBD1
CASSLGQGARNQPQHF
TGTGCCAGCAGCTTGGGACAGGGGGCCCGCAATCAGCCCCAGCATTTT
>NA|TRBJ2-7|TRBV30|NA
CAWSVTGYYEQYF
TGTGCCTGGAGTGTTACAGGCTACTACGAGCAGTACTTC
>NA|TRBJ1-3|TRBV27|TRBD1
CASSGGTGGGNTIYF
TGTGCCAGCAGTGGGGGGACAGGGGGCGGAAACACCATATATTTT
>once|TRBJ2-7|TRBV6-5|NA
CASRTDNSYEQYF
TGTGCCAGCAGGACAGACAACTCCTACGAGCAGTACTTC
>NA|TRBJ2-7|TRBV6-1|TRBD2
CASRLAGGSYEQYF
TGTGCCAGCAGGTTAGCGGGAGGCTCCTACGAGCAGTACTTC
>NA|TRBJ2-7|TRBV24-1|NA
CATSDPGSYEQYF
TGTGCCACCAGTGACCCAGGCAGCTACGAGCAGTACTTC
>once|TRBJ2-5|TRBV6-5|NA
CASSRQRGETQYF
TGTGCCAGCAGCCGGCAGCGCGGGGAGACCCAGTACTTC
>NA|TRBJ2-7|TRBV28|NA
CASSSNYEQYF
TGTGCCAGCAGTTCCAACTACGAGCAGTACTTC
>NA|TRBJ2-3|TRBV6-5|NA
CASSYVSGVNTQYF
TGTGCCAGCAGTTACGTTTCGGGAGTAAATACGCAGTATTTT
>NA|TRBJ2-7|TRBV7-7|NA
CASSKQVADEQYF
TGTGCCAGCAGCAAACAGGTGGCCGACGAGCAGTACTTC
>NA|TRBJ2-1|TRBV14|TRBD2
CASSRVTSGRAGEQFF
TGTGCCAGCAGCCGAGTAACCAGCGGGAGGGCTGGTGAGCAGTTCTTC
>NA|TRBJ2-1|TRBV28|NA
CASSSLLEDEQFF
TGTGCCAGCAGTTCATTACTAGAGGATGAGCAGTTCTTC
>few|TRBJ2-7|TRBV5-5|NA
CASSLDSYYEQYF
TGTGCCAGCAGCTTGGATAGTTACTACGAGCAGTACTTC
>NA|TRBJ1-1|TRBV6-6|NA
CASSRGVLTEAFF
TGTGCCAGCAGTAGGGGTGTCCTAACTGAAGCTTTCTTT
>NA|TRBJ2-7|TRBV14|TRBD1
CASSPLGQGAYEQYF
TGTGCCAGCAGCCCCCTAGGACAGGGGGCCTACGAGCAGTACTTC
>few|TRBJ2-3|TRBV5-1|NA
CASSLGGTDTQYF
TGCGCCAGCAGCTTGGGCGGCACAGATACGCAGTATTTT
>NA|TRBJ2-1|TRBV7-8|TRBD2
CASSFKSGRAFNEQFF
TGTGCCAGCAGCTTTAAGAGCGGGAGGGCCTTTAATGAGCAGTTCTTC
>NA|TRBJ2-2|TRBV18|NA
CASSLDITNTGELFF
TGTGCCAGCTCACTAGACATAACGAACACCGGGGAGCTGTTTTTT
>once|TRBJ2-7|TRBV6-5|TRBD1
CASSAATGGDEQYF
TGTGCCAGCAGCGCCGCGACAGGGGGCGACGAGCAGTACTTC
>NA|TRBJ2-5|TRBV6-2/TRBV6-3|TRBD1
CASSWTGTIETQYF
TGTGCCAGCAGCTGGACAGGGACGATCGAGACCCAGTACTTC
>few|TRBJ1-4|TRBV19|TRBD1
CASSREGQEGLRANEKLFF
TGTGCCAGTAGTCGTGAGGGACAGGAGGGTCTACGGGCTAATGAAAAACTGTTTTTT
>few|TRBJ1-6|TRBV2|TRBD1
CASADRGNSPLHF
TGTGCCAGCGCGGACAGGGGTAATTCACCCCTCCACTTT